The 22 T cell receptor beta chains below come from one sample, sequenced in a study of T cells expressing NK-cell markers. From its re-call of the 5' RACE reads, TCRdb lists each CDR3 protein once, without DNA. In all, the sample yields about 410,000 distinct CDR3 sequences. The sample taken for sequencing was blood T cells: a sorted CD56 or NKG2C T cell subset, CD4+ or CD8+ T cells, or bulk PBMC T cells (not recorded which). The source is a woman in her fifties or sixties in good health.

This chain connects TRBV27 to TRBJ2-1; TCRdb lists TRBD1, though no DNA is available to test this call. Germline V gene lookup returns CDR1 MNHEY and CDR2 SMNVEV (reference sequence). The CDR3 runs 15 residues. This CDR3 reads CASSLLGQGAGEQFF.

This sequence joins TRBV7-8 and TRBJ2-2; the D call of TRBD2 rests on TCRdb alone, since no DNA is present to check it. The CDR3 has 15 amino acids. Germline values: CDR1 SGHVS, CDR2 FQNEAQ. CDR3 residues: CASSPSRDFSGELFF.

The V gene is TRBV15, the J gene TRBJ1-1; TCRdb's D call, TRBD1, is unchecked because there is no DNA. Germline V lookup: CDR1 LNHNV, CDR2 YYDKDF (reference sequence). The CDR3 consists of 16 residues. The CDR3 loop is CATSRAGTGMNTEAFF.

The chain carries TRBV7-9 and TRBJ2-1; the D gene TCRdb calls, TRBD1, cannot be checked with no DNA. This CDR3 region has 14 residues. Germline lookup yields CDR1 SEHNR and CDR2 FQNEAQ (reference sequence). The chain's CDR3 is CASKGPEGYNEQFF.

The chain recombines TRBV29-1 with TRBJ2-1. The CDR3 runs to 12 residues. The germline gives CDR1 SQVTM, CDR2 ANQGSEA. This CDR3 reads CSVGVVRVEQFF.

This CDR3 reads CASSSEGPAGGPSLKYF. V and J are TRBV13 and TRBJ2-3; TCRdb's D call of TRBD2 is untestable without DNA. Germline loops: CDR1 PRHDT, CDR2 FYEKMQ (reference sequence). There are 17 residues in the CDR3.

This chain connects TRBV4-1 to TRBJ2-7; there is no DNA to check the TCRdb D call of TRBD1. CDR3 size: 13 residues. Germline CDR1 MGHRA, CDR2 YSYEKL. The CDR3: CASSLRDEYEQYF.

The chain joins TRBV6-1 to TRBJ2-2; with no DNA, the TCRdb D assignment of TRBD1 cannot be verified. Germline-derived CDR1 and CDR2 are MNHNS and SASEGT. The CDR3 runs 14 residues. The CDR3 loop reads CASSAFGGGGELFF.

The chain carries TRBV20-1 and TRBJ2-5. In germline, CDR1 is DFQATT, CDR2 SNEGSKA (reference sequence). This CDR3 has 12 residues. CDR3 protein: CSNRRGQETQYF.

The chain uses TRBV20-1 and TRBJ2-7; the D call from TCRdb, TRBD1, cannot be confirmed without DNA. The germline V gene encodes CDR1 DFQATT and CDR2 SNEGSKA (reference sequence). This CDR3 region has 15 residues. The CDR3 is CSARDAQGDIYEQYF.

The chain couples TRBV5-8 to TRBJ2-1; the TRBD1 assignment by TCRdb is unverifiable without DNA. CDR1 and CDR2 (germline): SGHTS, YDEGEE. This CDR3 is built from 15 residues. CDR3 in amino acids: CASSLGVGANNEQFF.

The chain employs TRBV3-1 and TRBJ2-3. The CDR3 has 13 residues. Germline CDR1 is LGHDT and CDR2 is YNNKEL (reference sequence). The CDR3 reads CASSETYTDTQYF.

The rearrangement links TRBV6-5 to TRBJ2-2; the TRBD2 assignment by TCRdb is unverifiable without DNA. The CDR3 sequence is 15 residues long. Germline V gene data show CDR1 as MNHEY and CDR2 as SVGAGI. The CDR3 region is CASSRLAGGFGELFF.

CDR3 loop: CASSSDRGASTDTQYF. The chain recombines TRBV7-2 with TRBJ2-3; TCRdb's D gene call, TRBD1, goes unchecked for lack of DNA. CDR1 and CDR2 (germline): SGHTA, FQGNSA. This CDR3 contains 16 residues.

The chain links TRBV7-2 to TRBJ2-1; the TCRdb D gene call, TRBD2, has no DNA to confirm it. CDR1 is SGHTA, CDR2 FQGNSA, per germline. This CDR3 has 15 residues. The CDR3: CASRISAGERNEQFF.

The V gene is TRBV20-1, the J gene TRBJ2-3. Per the germline V gene, CDR1 is DFQATT and CDR2 is SNEGSKA (reference sequence). This CDR3 contains 14 residues. CDR3 loop: CSARYPSSTDTQYF.

The chain has TRBV4-1 and TRBJ2-1; the D call of TRBD2 rests on TCRdb alone, since no DNA is present to check it. Germline CDR1 and CDR2: MGHRA and YSYEKL. The CDR3 loop spans 13 amino acids. CDR3 sequence reads: CASDLAGEGSPFF.

This chain uses TRBV7-9 with TRBJ1-2; TCRdb indicates TRBD1, and absent DNA this call remains unverified. The CDR3 extends over 14 amino acids. Looked up from germline, CDR1 is SEHNR and CDR2 is FQNEAQ (reference sequence). The CDR3 region is CASSGPGQPNGYTF. Variable domain in full (rest from reference TRBV7-9 and TRBJ1-2): DTGVSQNPRHKITKRGQNVTFRCDPISEHNRLYWYRQTLGQGPEFLTYFQNEAQLEKSRLLSDRFSAERPKGSFSTLEIQRTEQGDSAMYLCASSGPGQPNGYTFGSGTRLTVV.

The V call is TRBV7-6, the J call TRBJ2-1. CDR1 is SGHVS, CDR2 FNYEAQ, per germline. The CDR3 extends over 13 amino acids. The CDR3 spells CASSFGRKNEQFF.

The chain is built from TRBV24-1 and TRBJ2-7. The germline V gene encodes CDR1 KGHDR and CDR2 SFDVKD. The CDR3 is 13 amino acids. The CDR3 spells CATTGATSYEQYF.

J is TRBJ2-3 and V is TRBV20-1; TCRdb reports TRBD2, a call that lacks DNA to check it against. The germline V gene has CDR1 DFQATT and CDR2 SNEGSKA (reference sequence). The CDR3 spans 20 residues. CDR3 protein: CSARPRKLAGSPEGTDTQYF.

The chain carries TRBV7-9 and TRBJ2-1; lacking DNA, the TRBD2 call made by TCRdb goes unchecked. Germline CDR1 reads SEHNR; CDR2 reads FQNEAQ (reference sequence). The CDR3 runs to 15 residues. CDR3 sequence: CASSSYTSAQDEQFF. Looking up the rest from reference TRBV7-9 and TRBJ2-1 gives the full variable domain: DTGVSQNPRHKITKRGQNVTFRCDPISEHNRLYWYRQTLGQGPEFLTYFQNEAQLEKSRLLSDRFSAERPKGSFSTLEIQRTEQGDSAMYLCASSSYTSAQDEQFFGPGTRLTVL.